Listed below are T cell receptor beta chains from one sample, sequenced in a study of vaccination and CD4 T cells after COVID-19. TCRdb redid the calling of the PCR reads with MiXCR, one entry per CDR3 protein. The data contain about 22,000 distinct CDR3 sequences, around two fifths of them singletons. For these TCRs, the target antigens are not known. Specimen: CD4+ T cells from blood, cultured in vitro, collected about 7 months after SARS-CoV-2 vaccination. Every receptor here comes from a human donor who had recovered from COVID-19. The CDR3 runs from the conserved cysteine through the conserved F or W. D genes are given only for firm matches. Expanded clones are given a class, and other clones once, few, many or no size at all.

len	abundance	j_gene	v_gene	d_gene	CDR3nt	CDR3aa
15	.	TRBJ2-1	TRBV11-3	TRBD1	TGTGCCAGCAGCCCCGGGACAGTTTCCTACAATGAGCAGTTCTTC	CASSPGTVSYNEQFF
13	.	TRBJ2-3	TRBV20-1	TRBD2	TGCAGTGCTACTAGCGGGGGCACAGATACGCAGTATTTT	CSATSGGTDTQYF
15	.	TRBJ2-6	TRBV19	TRBD1	TGTGCCAGTAGGATCAGGGGGTCCGGGGCCAACGTCCTGACTTTC	CASRIRGSGANVLTF
16	few	TRBJ2-3	TRBV6-5	.	TGTGCCAGCAGTTACTCATCTCGCGGGGCCACAGATACGCAGTATTTT	CASSYSSRGATDTQYF
15	.	TRBJ2-5	TRBV11-3	.	TGTGCCAGCAGCTTAGCTCCTAGCTGGGGGGAGACCCAGTACTTC	CASSLAPSWGETQYF
11	.	TRBJ1-5	TRBV20-1	.	TGCAGTGCTAGAGATGGGGGGCCCCAGCATTTT	CSARDGGPQHF
17	.	TRBJ2-1	TRBV5-4	TRBD2	TGTGCCAGCAGCCCAGCCCTAGCGGGAGGGCTTTTCGCGGAGCAGTTCTTC	CASSPALAGGLFAEQFF
15	few	TRBJ1-2	TRBV10-3	.	TGTGCCATCAGTGATTCCGGGACGGTGAACTATGGCTACACCTTC	CAISDSGTVNYGYTF
15	.	TRBJ2-1	TRBV20-1	.	TGCAGTGCTAGTCACTCCGGGACCCTACACAATGAGCAGTTCTTC	CSASHSGTLHNEQFF
14	few	TRBJ2-7	TRBV20-1	TRBD1	TGCAGTGCTAGAGTCGCCAGGGGGCTCGACGAGCAGTACTTC	CSARVARGLDEQYF
15	few	TRBJ2-6	TRBV7-2	TRBD1	TGTGCCAGCAGCCACGACAGGGCTGGGGCCAACGTCCTGACTTTC	CASSHDRAGANVLTF
14	.	TRBJ1-5	TRBV6-1	.	TGTGCCAGCACGAGACAGACAAGCAATCAGCCCCAGCATTTT	CASTRQTSNQPQHF
13	.	TRBJ1-6	TRBV20-1	.	TGCAGTGCGCGGACAGACCTCAATTCACCCCTCCACTTT	CSARTDLNSPLHF